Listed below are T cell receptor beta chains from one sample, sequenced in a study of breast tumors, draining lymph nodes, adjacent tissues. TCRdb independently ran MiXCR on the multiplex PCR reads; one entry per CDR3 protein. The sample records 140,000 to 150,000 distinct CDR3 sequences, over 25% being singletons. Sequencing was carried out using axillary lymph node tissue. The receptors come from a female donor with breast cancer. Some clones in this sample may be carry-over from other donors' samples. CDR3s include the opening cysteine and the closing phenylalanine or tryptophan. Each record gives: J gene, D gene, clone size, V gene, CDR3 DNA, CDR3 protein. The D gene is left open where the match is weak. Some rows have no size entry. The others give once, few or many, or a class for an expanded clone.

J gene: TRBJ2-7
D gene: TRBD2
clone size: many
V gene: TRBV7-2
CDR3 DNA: TGTGCCAGCAGCTTCCCAGAAGGCGGGGGGGCTTCTTCTTACGAGCAGTACTTC
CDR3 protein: CASSFPEGGGASSYEQYF

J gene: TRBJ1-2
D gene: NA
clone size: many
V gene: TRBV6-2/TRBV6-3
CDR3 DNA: TGTGCCAGCAGTTACCCGCCCCAACGGGCATATGGCTACACCTTC
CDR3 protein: CASSYPPQRAYGYTF

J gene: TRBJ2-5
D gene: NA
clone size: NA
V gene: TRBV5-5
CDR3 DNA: TGTGCCAGCAGCCCCGCCGGGCGCGGTCTCGCGACCCAGTACTTC
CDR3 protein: CASSPAGRGLATQYF

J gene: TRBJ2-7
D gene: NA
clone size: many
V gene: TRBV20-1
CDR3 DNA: TGCAGTGCTAGATTCCCCGGCGGGTCCTACGAGCAGTACTTC
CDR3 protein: CSARFPGGSYEQYF

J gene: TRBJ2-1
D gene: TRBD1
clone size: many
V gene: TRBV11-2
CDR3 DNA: TGTGCCAGCAGCTTAGATACAGGGGAGTTGGACAATGAGCAGTTCTTC
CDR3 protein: CASSLDTGELDNEQFF

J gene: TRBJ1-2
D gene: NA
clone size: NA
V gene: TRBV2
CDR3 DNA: TGTACCAGCAGTGAGTCGCGGGGTGGCTACACCTTC
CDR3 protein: CTSSESRGGYTF

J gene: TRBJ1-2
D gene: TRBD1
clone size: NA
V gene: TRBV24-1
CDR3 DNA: TGTGCCACCAGTGATTTCGACAGGGGAGCGGCTATCTATGGCTACACCTTC
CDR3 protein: CATSDFDRGAAIYGYTF

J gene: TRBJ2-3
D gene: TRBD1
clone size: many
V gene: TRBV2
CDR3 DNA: TGTGCCAGCACCAGATCCGGGACAGGGGGCGCCGAAGATACGCAGTATTTT
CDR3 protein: CASTRSGTGGAEDTQYF

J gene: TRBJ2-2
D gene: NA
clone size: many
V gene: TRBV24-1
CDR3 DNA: NA
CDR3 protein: CATSDLGTGRTGELFF

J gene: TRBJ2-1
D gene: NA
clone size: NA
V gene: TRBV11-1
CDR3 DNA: TGTGCCAGCAGCTTAGGCTTCAGGGTGACGCCCTACAATGAGCAGTTCTTT
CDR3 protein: CASSLGFRVTPYNEQFF

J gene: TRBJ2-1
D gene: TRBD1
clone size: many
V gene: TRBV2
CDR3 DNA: TGTGCCAGCAGAACAGGGGTGGGTCTCAATGAGCAGTTCTTC
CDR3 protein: CASRTGVGLNEQFF

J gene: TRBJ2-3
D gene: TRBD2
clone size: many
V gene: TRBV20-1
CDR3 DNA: TGCAGTGCTCTAGGACTAGCGGGGGCGGATACGCAGTATTTT
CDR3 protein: CSALGLAGADTQYF

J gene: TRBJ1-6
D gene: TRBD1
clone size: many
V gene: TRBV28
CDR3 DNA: TGTGCCAGCAGTTTAGGGACAGGGGGGAATTCACCCCTCCACTTT
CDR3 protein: CASSLGTGGNSPLHF

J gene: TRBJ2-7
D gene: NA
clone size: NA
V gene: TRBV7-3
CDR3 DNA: TGTGCCAGCAGCTCGCGACAGCTCTACGAGCAGTACTTC
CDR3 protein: CASSSRQLYEQYF

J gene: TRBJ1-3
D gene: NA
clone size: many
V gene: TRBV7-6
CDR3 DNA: TGTGCCAGCAGCCCTGGACCTTCTGGAAACACCATATATTTT
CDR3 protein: CASSPGPSGNTIYF

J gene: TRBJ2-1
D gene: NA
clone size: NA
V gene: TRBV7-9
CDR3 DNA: TGTGCCAGCAGCTCACCATCAACCGGGGGACCGCCCAATGAGCAGTTCTTC
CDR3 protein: CASSSPSTGGPPNEQFF

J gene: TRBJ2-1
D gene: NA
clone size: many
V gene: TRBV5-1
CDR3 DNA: TGCGCCAGCAGCTTGGCCGGGCAGGGAGCCGTCAATGAGCAGTTCTTC
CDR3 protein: CASSLAGQGAVNEQFF

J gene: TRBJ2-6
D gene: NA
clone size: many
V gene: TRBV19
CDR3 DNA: TGTGCCACTATTAATCAGAACTCTGGGGCCAACGTCCTGACTTTC
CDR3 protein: CATINQNSGANVLTF

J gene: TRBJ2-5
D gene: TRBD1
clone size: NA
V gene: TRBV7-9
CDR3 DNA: TGTGCCAGCAGCTCCCAACCGACAGGGTATAGCAATCAGCCCCAGTACTTC
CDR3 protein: CASSSQPTGYSNQPQYF

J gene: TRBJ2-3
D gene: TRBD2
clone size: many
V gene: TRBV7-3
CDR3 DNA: TGTGCCAGCAGCTTAATGAGCGGGGCGGCAGATACGCAGTATTTT
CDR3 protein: CASSLMSGAADTQYF

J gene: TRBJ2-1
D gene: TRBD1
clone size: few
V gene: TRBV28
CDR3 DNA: TGTGCCAGCAGTTCCTGGACAGGGGCATACAATGAGCAGTTCTTC
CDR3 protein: CASSSWTGAYNEQFF

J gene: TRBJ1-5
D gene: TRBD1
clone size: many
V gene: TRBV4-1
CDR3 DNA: TGCGCCAGCAGCCAAGGGGACAGGGGCAGACAGCCCCAGCATTTT
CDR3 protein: CASSQGDRGRQPQHF

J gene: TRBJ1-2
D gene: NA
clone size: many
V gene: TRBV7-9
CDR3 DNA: TGTGCCAGCAGCTCCAACAGGGCCTATGGCTACACCTTC
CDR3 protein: CASSSNRAYGYTF

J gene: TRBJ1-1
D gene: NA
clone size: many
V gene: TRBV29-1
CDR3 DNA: TGCAGCGTTCTCGGGGCGGCAGGGAAAATTCGAGCTTTCTTT
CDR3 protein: CSVLGAAGKIRAFF

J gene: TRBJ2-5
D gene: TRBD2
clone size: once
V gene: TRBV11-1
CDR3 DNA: TGTGCCAGCAGCTCCCCCGGGACTACGGGACAAGAGACCCAGTACTTC
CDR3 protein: CASSSPGTTGQETQYF

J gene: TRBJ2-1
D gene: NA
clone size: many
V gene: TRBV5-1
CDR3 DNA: TGCGCCAGCAGCTTGGGGGCGCAACTATACGCCTACAATGAGCAGTTCTTC
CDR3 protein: CASSLGAQLYAYNEQFF

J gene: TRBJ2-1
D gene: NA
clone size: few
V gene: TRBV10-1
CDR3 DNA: TGCGCCAGCAGTGAGTCTGGCAGCCCCAATGAGCAGTTCTTC
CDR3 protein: CASSESGSPNEQFF